This note documents a single T cell receptor (beta chain) sequence. Its antigen is currently unknown. Profiled with immunoSEQ multiplex PCR; TCRdb holds only in-frame clones, not every one. The sample holds roughly 120,000 clones, 80% to 90% seen once. In germline, CDR1 is LGHDT, CDR2 YNNKEL (reference sequence). The V end lost 3 bases, the J end lost 0 bases, and 17 bases lay between the germline ends. CDR3 size: 18 residues. The sample originates from a study of T cell responses to AZD1222 COVID-19 vaccine. Study at large: Pooling of second doses given at about 4 or about 12 weeks was done. The study's findings and limits: The sample set comprised mostly white British donors with more females, and clonal diversity was possibly underestimated. Nearly half of spike-specific TCRs reportedly target variant regions that are unmutated in the B.1.351 and B.1.1.7 variants. Rises in breadth and depth of Spike-specific TCRs came after two AZD1222 doses.

The genes are TRBV3-1 (or the pseudogene TRBV3-2) and TRBJ1-4; no clear D. Source: peripheral blood, taken on day 0 of AZD1222 vaccination. The receptor's source is an adult in good health. The CDR3 region has the DNA TGTGCCAGCAGCCAGGGGAGACGAAATGGGGCAACTAATGAAAAACTGTTTTTT. Amino acids: CASSQGRRNGATNEKLFF.